This T cell receptor (beta chain) was captured by sequencing in a study of pediatric ulcerative colitis. The repertoire was sequenced with immunoSEQ multiplex PCR; TCRdb's copy has only in-frame clones and lacks some. The sample includes some 60,000 clones, 70% to 85% of them seen just once. The source is a boy between 5 and 17 years old with moderate ulcerative colitis. The sequenced sample was blood.

CDR3 amino acids: CASSLGQLSSGANVLTF. For the CDR3, the DNA is TGCGCCAGCAGCTTGGGACAGTTAAGCTCTGGGGCCAACGTCCTGACTTTC. V is TRBV5-1 and J is TRBJ2-6, with a tentative D call TRBD1 (5 bases). This CDR3 has 17 amino acids. V was trimmed by 0 bases and J by 0 bases, leaving 10 bases between them. CDR1 is SGHRS and CDR2 is YFSETQ in the germline V gene.